These 16 T cell receptor beta chains share one sample of origin, sequenced in a study of read filtering for tumor transcriptome and immune sequencing. The library was built from approximately 400 ng RNA with molecular barcoded adaptors for alpha/delta and beta/gamma chains. In TCRdb, the reads were re-called with MiXCR into one record per CDR3 protein. The sample holds some 130,000 distinct CDR3 sequences, roughly 13% seen once. Sequencing was done on a sample of a population of CD138-negative cells sorted from bone marrow. These receptors all stem from a donor older than 35 with multiple myeloma.

This clonotype has at least ten counts. V gene TRBV27 combines with J gene TRBJ2-1; D might be TRBD2 (6 bases). CDR3 length: 15 residues. The ends were cut back, 1 base at V and 9 bases at J, with 16 bases in the middle. In germline, CDR1 is MNHEY, CDR2 SMNVEV (reference sequence). The CDR3 nucleotides are TGTGCCAGCAGTTTATATTCGGAGGGGTTTAGTGAGCAGTTCTTC. This sequence encodes CASSLYSEGFSEQFF.

This clonotype was seen a handful of times. The rearrangement joins TRBV11-2 to TRBJ1-2; D is unresolved. CDR3 length: 11 amino acids. Trimming pared 5 bases from V and 6 bases from J, leaving 7 bases between. The V gene's germline CDR1 is SGHAT and CDR2 FQNNGV. CDR3 DNA: TGTGCCAGCAGCCAAAATAATGGCTACACCTTC. Its translation: CASSQNNGYTF.

This clonotype showed up many times. The V gene is TRBV7-6, the J gene TRBJ2-1, with TRBD2 matching 8 bases. Per germline, CDR1 SGHVS and CDR2 FNYEAQ. The CDR3 loop spans 16 amino acids. V shed 2 bases and J 4 bases; nucleotides not matched to a gene: 7. The CDR3 here is CASSLFGGASYNEQFF. CDR3 sequence (DNA): TGTGCCAGCAGCTTATTCGGGGGGGCATCTTACAATGAGCAGTTCTTC.

Points on this clonotype: A much larger clone differs by one base, so this may be a read error. This chain joins TRBV15 and TRBJ2-2; D is unclear. CDR1 is LNHNV, CDR2 YYDKDF, per germline (reference sequence). Trimming left V 3 bases short and J 6 bases short, with 11 bases between. This CDR3 is built from 14 residues. The CDR3 region has the DNA TGTGCCACCAGCAGTGATGAGATACCCGGGGAGCTGTTTTTT. Its translation: CATSSDEIPGELFF.

In this sample, this clonotype turned up many times. The chain is built from TRBV29-1 and TRBJ2-2; D may be TRBD1 or TRBD2 (5 bases each). Germline assignment: CDR1 SQVTM and CDR2 ANQGSEA. This CDR3 region has 13 residues. V lost 3 bases, J lost 7 bases, and 12 bases lay in between. The DNA of the CDR3 is TGCAGCGTTGATGAGGGCCAGGGCGGGGAGCTGTTTTTT. It specifies CSVDEGQGGELFF.

This clonotype has more than one count but fewer than ten. The chain uses TRBV3-1 and TRBJ2-7; D call uncertain. This CDR3 has 11 residues. Trimming took 6 bases from V and 4 from J, leaving 7 bases between them. Germline values: CDR1 LGHDT, CDR2 YNNKEL (reference sequence). The CDR3 reads CASSSRYEQYF. The CDR3 DNA reads as TGTGCCAGCAGTTCCAGATACGAGCAGTACTTC.

This clonotype was counted only a few times. The genes are TRBV28 and TRBJ1-3; D remains ambiguous. This CDR3 region has 15 residues. CDR1 MDHEN and CDR2 SYDVKM come from the germline V gene. V was pared by 1 base and J by 0 bases, with 7 bases between. The CDR3 DNA is TGTGCCAGCAGTTTATTAACCCCCTCTGGAAACACCATATATTTT. Protein product: CASSLLTPSGNTIYF. The whole variable domain, filled in from reference TRBV28 and TRBJ1-3, reads DVKVTQSSRYLVKRTGEKVFLECVQDMDHENMFWYRQDPGLGLRLIYFSYDVKMKEKGDIPEGYSVSREKKERFSLILESASTNQTSMYLCASSLLTPSGNTIYFGEGSWLTVV.

This clonotype was detected ten times or more. The chain carries TRBV20-1 and TRBJ2-7; D gene unclear. Germline V CDR1 and CDR2: DFQATT, SNEGSKA (reference sequence). This CDR3 contains 14 residues. V lost 1 base to trimming and J lost 0 bases, with 10 bases between them. CDR3 coding DNA: TGCAGTGCTAGAGTCGGCGTCAACTCCTACGAGCAGTACTTC. Its translation: CSARVGVNSYEQYF.

Ten or more counts support this clonotype. V gene TRBV30 combines with J gene TRBJ1-5, with TRBD1 matching 9 bases. The CDR3 is made up of 15 amino acids. The V and J ends lost 2 bases and 6 bases, in that order; junction bases with no gene match: 8. The germline V gene encodes CDR1 GTSNPN and CDR2 SVGIG (reference sequence). The CDR3 region is CAWSPPGTGSQPQHF. The CDR3 DNA reads as TGTGCCTGGAGTCCGCCCGGGACAGGGAGTCAGCCCCAGCATTTT.

In its sample, this clonotype was seen many times. V gene TRBV5-1 combines with J gene TRBJ1-4; 12 bases map to TRBD1. The CDR3 spans 17 residues. The germline CDR1 and CDR2 sequences are SGHRS and YFSETQ. V trimming: 2 bases; J trimming: 3 bases; junction bases outside the gene matches: 5. The chain's CDR3 is CASSLRDRGPANEKLFF. In DNA, the CDR3 is TGCGCCAGCAGCTTAAGGGACAGGGGGCCTGCTAATGAAAAACTGTTTTTT.

Note on this clonotype: A much larger clone is a single base away; this may be a read error. V gene TRBV7-2 combines with J gene TRBJ2-3; TRBD2 matches 8 bases. The CDR3 sequence is 15 residues long. Germline V gene lookup returns CDR1 SGHTA and CDR2 FQGNSA. Trimming at V came to 4 bases and at J to 6 bases, leaving 9 bases not matched to a gene. Written as DNA, the CDR3 is TGTGCCAGCAGCTGGAGCGGGAGAGGCGGTGATACGCAGTATTTT. The encoded protein is CASSWSGRGGDTQYF. Drawing the rest from reference TRBV7-2 and TRBJ2-3, the complete variable domain is GAGVSQSPSNKVTEKGKDVELRCDPISGHTALYWYRQSLGQGLEFLIYFQGNSAPDKSGLPSDRFSAERTGGSVSTLTIQRTQQEDSAVYLCASSWSGRGGDTQYFGPGTRLTVL.

This clonotype was observed a few times. This chain uses TRBV7-9 with TRBJ2-3; D remains unclear. CDR3 size: 15 residues. The germline V gene encodes CDR1 SEHNR and CDR2 FQNEAQ (reference sequence). The V end was cut by 1 base, the J end by 2 bases, with 10 bases between. Here the CDR3 reads CASSLEGKYTDTQYF. The CDR3 nucleotides read TGTGCCAGCAGCTTAGAAGGGAAATACACAGATACGCAGTATTTT.

As concerns this clonotype: A clone one base away is much larger, so this may be a read error. The rearrangement uses TRBV12-3 or TRBV12-4 and TRBJ2-3; D call uncertain. The DNA end favors TRBJ1-5, so the J call may be wrong. The CDR3 is 14 residues long. In DNA form, the CDR3 reads TGTGCCAGCAGTTTATCCGGGAGAGGAGATACGCAGCATTTT. It translates to CASSLSGRGDTQHF.

This clonotype was recorded many times. V usage is TRBV28 and J usage is TRBJ2-1, with 9 bases lining up with TRBD2. This CDR3 has 16 residues. Germline CDR1 reads MDHEN; CDR2 reads SYDVKM. V was clipped by 7 bases and J by 3 bases; unmatched bases: 10. The CDR3 nucleotides are TGTGCCAGCATCCCGGCCAGCGGGAGGATCTACAATGAGCAGTTCTTC. This codes for CASIPASGRIYNEQFF.

The chain employs TRBV6-1 and TRBJ2-5, with 8 nucleotides matching TRBD1. Germline V gene lookup returns CDR1 MNHNS and CDR2 SASEGT. J lost 5 bases, V lost 4 bases, and 12 bases had no gene match. CDR3 size: 16 residues. CDR3 loop: CASSALPGGSEETQYF. For the CDR3, the DNA is TGTGCCAGCAGTGCGCTGCCAGGGGGCTCGGAGGAGACCCAGTACTTC.

This clonotype was seen many times. The chain joins TRBV20-1 to TRBJ1-2, with D uncertain. V lost 0 bases and J 1 base, leaving 6 bases between the germline ends. The CDR3 totals 13 residues. The germline CDR1 and CDR2 sequences are DFQATT and SNEGSKA (reference sequence). The CDR3 bases are TGCAGTGCTAGAGATCCACTTAACTATGGCTACACCTTC. It yields the protein CSARDPLNYGYTF.